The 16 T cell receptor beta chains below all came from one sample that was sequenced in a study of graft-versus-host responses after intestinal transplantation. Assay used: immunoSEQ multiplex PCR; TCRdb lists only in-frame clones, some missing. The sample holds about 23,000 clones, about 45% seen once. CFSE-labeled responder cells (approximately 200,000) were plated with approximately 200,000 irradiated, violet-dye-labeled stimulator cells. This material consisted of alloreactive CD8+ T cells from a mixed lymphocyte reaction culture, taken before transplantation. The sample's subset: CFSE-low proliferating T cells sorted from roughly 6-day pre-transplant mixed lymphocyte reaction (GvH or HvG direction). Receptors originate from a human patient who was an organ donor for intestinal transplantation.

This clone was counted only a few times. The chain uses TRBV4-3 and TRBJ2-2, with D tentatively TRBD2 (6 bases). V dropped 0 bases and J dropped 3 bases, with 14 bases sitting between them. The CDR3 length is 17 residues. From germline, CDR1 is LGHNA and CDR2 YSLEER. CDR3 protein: CASSQEVAGTYTGELFF. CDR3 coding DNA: TGCGCCAGCAGCCAAGAAGTCGCAGGGACTTACACCGGGGAGCTGTTTTTT.

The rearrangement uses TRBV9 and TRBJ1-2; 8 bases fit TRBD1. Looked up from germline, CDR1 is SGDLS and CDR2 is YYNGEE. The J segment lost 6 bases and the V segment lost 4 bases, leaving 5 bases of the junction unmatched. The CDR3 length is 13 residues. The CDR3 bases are TGTGCCAGCAGCCCAGACAGGGGAAATGGCTACACCTTC. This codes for CASSPDRGNGYTF.

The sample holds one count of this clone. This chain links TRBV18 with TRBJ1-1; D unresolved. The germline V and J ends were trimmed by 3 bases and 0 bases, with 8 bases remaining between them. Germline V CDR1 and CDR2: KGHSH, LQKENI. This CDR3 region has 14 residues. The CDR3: CASSPVRMNTEAFF. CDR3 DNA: TGTGCCAGCTCACCTGTAAGGATGAACACTGAAGCTTTCTTT.

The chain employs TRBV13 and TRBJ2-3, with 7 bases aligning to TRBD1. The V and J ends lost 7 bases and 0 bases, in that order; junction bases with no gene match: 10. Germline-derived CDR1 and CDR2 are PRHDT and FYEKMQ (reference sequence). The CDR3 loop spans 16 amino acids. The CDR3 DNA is TGTGCCAGCACCCACGGGACAGCTACTAGCACAGATACGCAGTATTTT. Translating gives CASTHGTATSTDTQYF.

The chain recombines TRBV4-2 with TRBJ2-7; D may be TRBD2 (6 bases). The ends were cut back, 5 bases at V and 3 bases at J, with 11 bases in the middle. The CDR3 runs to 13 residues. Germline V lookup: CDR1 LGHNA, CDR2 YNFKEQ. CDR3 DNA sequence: TGTGCCAGCAGCACCCCGGGGGTCTACGAGCAGTACTTC. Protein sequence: CASSTPGVYEQYF.

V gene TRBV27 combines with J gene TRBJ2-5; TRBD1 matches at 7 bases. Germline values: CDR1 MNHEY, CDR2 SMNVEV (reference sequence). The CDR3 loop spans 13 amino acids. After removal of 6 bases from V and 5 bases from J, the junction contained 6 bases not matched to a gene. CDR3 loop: CASRCTGEETQYF. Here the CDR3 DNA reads TGTGCCAGCAGATGTACAGGGGAGGAGACCCAGTACTTC.

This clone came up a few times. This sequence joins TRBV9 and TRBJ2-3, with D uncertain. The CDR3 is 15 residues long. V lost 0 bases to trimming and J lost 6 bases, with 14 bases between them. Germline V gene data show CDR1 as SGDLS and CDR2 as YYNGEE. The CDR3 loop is CASSVEVSDGDTQYF. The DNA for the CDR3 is TGTGCCAGCAGCGTAGAGGTCTCAGATGGGGATACGCAGTATTTT.

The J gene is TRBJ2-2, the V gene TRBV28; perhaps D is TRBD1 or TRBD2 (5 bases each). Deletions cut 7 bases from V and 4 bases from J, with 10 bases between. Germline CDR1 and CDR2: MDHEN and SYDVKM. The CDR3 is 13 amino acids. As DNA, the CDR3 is TGTGCCAGCACCGGGACCGTCACCGGGGAGCTGTTTTTT. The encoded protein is CASTGTVTGELFF.

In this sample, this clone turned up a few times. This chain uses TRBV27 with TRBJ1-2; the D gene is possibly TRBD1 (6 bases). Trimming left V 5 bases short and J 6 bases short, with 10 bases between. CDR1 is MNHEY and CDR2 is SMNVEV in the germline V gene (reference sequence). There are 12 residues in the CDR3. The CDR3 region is CASSQTGNGYTF. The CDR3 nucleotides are TGTGCCAGCAGTCAAACAGGGAATGGCTACACCTTC.

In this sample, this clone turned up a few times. The CDR3 loop is CASSQDQGNEQYF. CDR3 DNA sequence: TGCGCCAGCAGCCAAGATCAGGGCAACGAGCAGTACTTC. The J gene is TRBJ2-7, the V gene TRBV4-1; D may be TRBD1 (5 bases). This CDR3 contains 13 residues. Trimming took off 0 bases at V and 5 bases at J, with 8 bases between the two ends. Germline V CDR1 and CDR2: MGHRA, YSYEKL.

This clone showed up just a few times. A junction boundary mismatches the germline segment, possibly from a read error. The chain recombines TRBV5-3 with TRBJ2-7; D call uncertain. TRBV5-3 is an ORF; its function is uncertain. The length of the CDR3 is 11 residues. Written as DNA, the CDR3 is TGTGCCAGCAGCTTGAACTACGAGCAGTACTTC. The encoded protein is CASSLNYEQYF.

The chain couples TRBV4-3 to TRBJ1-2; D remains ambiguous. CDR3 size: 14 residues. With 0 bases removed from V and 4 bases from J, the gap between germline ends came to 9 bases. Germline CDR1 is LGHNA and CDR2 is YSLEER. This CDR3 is CASSQDGGIYGYTF. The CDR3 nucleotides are TGCGCCAGCAGCCAAGATGGAGGGATCTATGGCTACACCTTC.

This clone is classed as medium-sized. CDR3 in amino acids: CASSPTAGTGIETQYF. In nucleotides, the CDR3 is TGCGCCAGCAGCCCCACGGCCGGGACAGGGATTGAGACCCAGTACTTC. This chain links TRBV4-1 with TRBJ2-5, with TRBD1 identical over 9 bases. Per germline, CDR1 MGHRA and CDR2 YSYEKL. The CDR3 contains 16 residues. J gave up 5 bases and V 4 bases, and 11 bases lay outside the gene matches.

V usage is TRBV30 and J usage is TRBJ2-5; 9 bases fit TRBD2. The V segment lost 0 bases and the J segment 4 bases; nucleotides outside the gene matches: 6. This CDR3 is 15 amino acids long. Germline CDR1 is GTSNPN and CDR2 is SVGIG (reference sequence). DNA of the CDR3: TGTGCCTGGAGTGTATATAGCGGGAGTGGAGAGACCCAGTACTTC. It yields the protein CAWSVYSGSGETQYF.

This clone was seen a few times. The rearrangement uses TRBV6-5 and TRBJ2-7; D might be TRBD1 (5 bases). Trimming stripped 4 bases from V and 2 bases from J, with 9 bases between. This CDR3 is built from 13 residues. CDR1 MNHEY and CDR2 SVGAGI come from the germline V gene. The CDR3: CASSSSRAYEQYF. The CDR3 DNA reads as TGTGCCAGCAGTTCCTCCAGGGCCTACGAGCAGTACTTC.

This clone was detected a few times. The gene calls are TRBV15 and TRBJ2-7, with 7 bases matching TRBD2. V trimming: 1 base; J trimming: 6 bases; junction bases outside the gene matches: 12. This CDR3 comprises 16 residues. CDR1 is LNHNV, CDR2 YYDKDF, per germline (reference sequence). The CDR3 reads CATSRATGGRVGEQYF. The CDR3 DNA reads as TGTGCCACCAGCAGAGCTACGGGAGGTCGGGTAGGCGAGCAGTACTTC.